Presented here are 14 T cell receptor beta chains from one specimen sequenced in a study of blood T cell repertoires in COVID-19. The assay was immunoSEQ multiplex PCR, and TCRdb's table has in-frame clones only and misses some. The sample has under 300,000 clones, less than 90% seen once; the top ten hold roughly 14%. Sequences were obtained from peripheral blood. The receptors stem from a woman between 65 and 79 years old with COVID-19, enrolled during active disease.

The CDR3 coding sequence is TGTGCCAGCAGCTCTGGGACAGGGGCTGGAAACACCATATATTTT. Protein product: CASSSGTGAGNTIYF. The chain combines TRBV11-2 with TRBJ1-3; 10 bases are shared with TRBD1. The length of the CDR3 is 15 residues. The germline gives CDR1 SGHAT, CDR2 FQNNGV. J was trimmed by 2 bases and V by 4 bases; bases with no gene match: 2.

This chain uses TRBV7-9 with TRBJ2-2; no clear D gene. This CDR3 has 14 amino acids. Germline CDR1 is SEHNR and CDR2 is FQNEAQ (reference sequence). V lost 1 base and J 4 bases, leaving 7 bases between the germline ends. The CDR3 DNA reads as TGTGCCAGCAGCTTAGTGGCCAGCACCGGGGAGCTGTTTTTT. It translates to CASSLVASTGELFF.

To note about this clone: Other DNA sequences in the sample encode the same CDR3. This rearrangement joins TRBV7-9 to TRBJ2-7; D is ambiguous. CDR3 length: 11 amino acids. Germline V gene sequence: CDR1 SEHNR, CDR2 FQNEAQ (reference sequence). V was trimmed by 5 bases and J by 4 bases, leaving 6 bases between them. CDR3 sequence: CASSLSYEQYF. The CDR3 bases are TGTGCCAGCAGCCTCAGTTACGAGCAGTACTTC.

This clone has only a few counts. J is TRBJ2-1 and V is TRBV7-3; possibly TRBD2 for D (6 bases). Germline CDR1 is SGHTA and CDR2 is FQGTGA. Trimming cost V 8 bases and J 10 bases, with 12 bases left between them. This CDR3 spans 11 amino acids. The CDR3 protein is CASSLGGEQFF. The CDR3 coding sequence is TGTGCCAGCTCGCTGGGGGGAGAGCAGTTCTTC.

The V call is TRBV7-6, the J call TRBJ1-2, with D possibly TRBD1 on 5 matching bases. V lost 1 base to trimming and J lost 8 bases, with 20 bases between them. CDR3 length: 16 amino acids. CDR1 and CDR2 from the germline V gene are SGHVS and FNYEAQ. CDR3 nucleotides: TGTGCCAGCAGCTTAGGGGGCTCCCTCCCGCTCTGGGGCTACACCTTC. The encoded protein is CASSLGGSLPLWGYTF.

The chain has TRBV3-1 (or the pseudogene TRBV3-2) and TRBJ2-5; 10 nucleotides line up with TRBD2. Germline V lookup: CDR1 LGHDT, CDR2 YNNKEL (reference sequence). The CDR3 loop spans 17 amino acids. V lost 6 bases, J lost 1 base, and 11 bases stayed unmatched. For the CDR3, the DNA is TGTGCCAGCAGTAGAACTAGCGGGGCCACTTTCCAAGAGACCCAGTACTTC. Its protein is CASSRTSGATFQETQYF.

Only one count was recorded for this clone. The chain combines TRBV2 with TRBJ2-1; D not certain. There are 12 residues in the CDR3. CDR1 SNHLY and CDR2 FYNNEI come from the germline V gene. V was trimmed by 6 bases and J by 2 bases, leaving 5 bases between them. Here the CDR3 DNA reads TGTGCCAGCAGGGAGCCCTACAATGAGCAGTTCTTC. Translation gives CASREPYNEQFF. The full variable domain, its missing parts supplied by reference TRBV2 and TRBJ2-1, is EPEVTQTPSHQVTQMGQEVILRCVPISNHLYFYWYRQILGQKVEFLVSFYNNEISEKSEIFDDQFSVERPDGSNFTLKIRSTKLEDSAMYFCASREPYNEQFFGPGTRLTVL.

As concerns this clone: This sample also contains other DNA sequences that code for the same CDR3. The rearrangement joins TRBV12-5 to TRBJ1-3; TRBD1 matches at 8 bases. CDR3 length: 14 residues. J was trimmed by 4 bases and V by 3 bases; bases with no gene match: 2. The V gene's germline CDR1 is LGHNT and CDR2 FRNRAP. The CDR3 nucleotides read TGTGCTAGTGGTTTATCAGGGGGCGGAAACACCATATATTTT. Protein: CASGLSGGGNTIYF. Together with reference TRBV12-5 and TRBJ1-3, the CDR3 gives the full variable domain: DARVTQTPRHKVTEMGQEVTMRCQPILGHNTVFWYRQTMMQGLELLAYFRNRAPLDDSGMPKDRFSAEMPDATLATLKIQPSEPRDSAVYFCASGLSGGGNTIYFGEGSWLTVV.

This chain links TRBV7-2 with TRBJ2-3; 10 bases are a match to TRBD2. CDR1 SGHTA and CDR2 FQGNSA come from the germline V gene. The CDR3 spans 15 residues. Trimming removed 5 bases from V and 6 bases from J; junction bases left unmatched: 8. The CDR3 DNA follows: TGTGCCAGCAGCCAGCGGGGGGGCTCCTTGGATACGCAGTATTTT. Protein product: CASSQRGGSLDTQYF.

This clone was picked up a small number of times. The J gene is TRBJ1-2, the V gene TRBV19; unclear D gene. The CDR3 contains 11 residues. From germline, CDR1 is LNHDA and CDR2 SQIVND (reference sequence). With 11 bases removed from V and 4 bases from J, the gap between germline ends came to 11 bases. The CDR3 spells CAVRGTYGYTF. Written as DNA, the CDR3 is TGTGCCGTCCGCGGCACCTATGGCTACACCTTC.

For the CDR3, the DNA is TGCGCCAGCAGCTCGATGGGACAGTTGAACACTGAAGCTTTCTTT. This codes for CASSSMGQLNTEAFF. The chain combines TRBV5-1 with TRBJ1-1, with 7 bases that match TRBD1. The CDR3 totals 15 residues. The V segment lost 3 bases and the J segment 0 bases; nucleotides outside the gene matches: 5. Germline V gene lookup returns CDR1 SGHRS and CDR2 YFSETQ.

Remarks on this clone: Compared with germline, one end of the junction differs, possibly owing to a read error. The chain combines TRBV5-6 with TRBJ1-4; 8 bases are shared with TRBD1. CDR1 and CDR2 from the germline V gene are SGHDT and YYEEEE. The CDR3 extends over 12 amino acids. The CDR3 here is CASSYRGGPTLF. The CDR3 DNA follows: TGTGCCAGCAGTTACAGGGGGGGGCCGACTCTTTTT.

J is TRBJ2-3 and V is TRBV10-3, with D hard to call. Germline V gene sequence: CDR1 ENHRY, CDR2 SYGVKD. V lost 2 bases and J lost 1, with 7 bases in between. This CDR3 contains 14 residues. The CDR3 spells CAISEITGTDTQYF. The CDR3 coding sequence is TGTGCCATCAGTGAGATCACAGGCACAGATACGCAGTATTTT.

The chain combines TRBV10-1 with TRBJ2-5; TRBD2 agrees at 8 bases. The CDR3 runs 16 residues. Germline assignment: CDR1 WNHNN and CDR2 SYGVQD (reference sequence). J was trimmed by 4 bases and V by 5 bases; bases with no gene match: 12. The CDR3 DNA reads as TGCGCCAGCAGTCCTGCCGGGACTAGGGGTCGAGAGACCCAGTACTTC. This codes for CASSPAGTRGRETQYF.